The 2 T cell receptor beta chains given below trace back to one sample, sequenced in a study of blood T cell repertoires in COVID-19. The table came from immunoSEQ multiplex PCR; TCRdb's copy has only in-frame clones and leaves some out. The data contain 350,000 to 450,000 clones, 75% to 90% of them seen just once; the ten biggest clones take up roughly 1.1%. Material for sequencing was PBMCs or T cells enriched from blood (not recorded which). These receptor sequences come from a man aged 30 to 39 who had recovered from COVID-19.

The chain combines TRBV6-2 or TRBV6-3 with TRBJ2-7, with 7 positions matching TRBD2. Germline V gives CDR1 MNHEY, CDR2 SVGEGT. Losses at the gene ends were 0 bases for V and 7 bases for J; bases not matched to a gene: 21. The CDR3 has 19 residues. The DNA for the CDR3 is TGTGCCAGCAGTTACTCCCCCGGACTAGTCCCCGACATAATCGAGGAGCAGTACTTC. It yields the protein CASSYSPGLVPDIIEEQYF.

This chain joins TRBV6-5 and TRBJ1-3; D is unclear. Germline values: CDR1 MNHEY, CDR2 SVGAGI. The CDR3 runs 15 residues. The V end lost 3 bases, the J end lost 0 bases, and 9 bases lay between the germline ends. The CDR3 DNA reads TGTGCCAGCAGTTATTCAGGAGGCTCTGGAAACACCATATATTTT. It is translated as CASSYSGGSGNTIYF.